This T cell receptor (beta chain) is from a study of blood T cell repertoires in COVID-19. About the study: There were acute and convalescent COVID-19 samples, and they came from the United States, Italy and Spain. From T cells, B-cell-depleted T cells, or PBMCs came the material, which was cDNA or gDNA.

The CDR3 is 15 residues long. The V segment lost 3 bases and the J segment 6 bases; nucleotides outside the gene matches: 7. From germline, CDR1 is SGDLS and CDR2 YYNGEE. Per the authors' pipeline: Reference gene primer amplification in the assay estimated nucleated cell counts. TCRdb keeps only in-frame clones here, not all; method: immunoSEQ multiplex PCR. The D gene and trimming were derived from the DNA, and the V and J assignments and clone size from that table. The sample consists of 35,000 to 50,000 clones, around 90% of them appearing once. This chain connects TRBV9 to TRBJ2-2, with 8 bases matching TRBD2. The receptor's source is a woman in her thirties or forties with acute or convalescent COVID-19. The sample consisted of peripheral blood. CDR3 nucleotides: TGTGCCAGCAGCGCCGCGGGGGGTGCGTCCGGGGAGCTGTTTTTT. Translated: CASSAAGGASGELFF.